The 28 T cell receptor beta chains below come from one sample, sequenced in a study of blood T cell repertoires in COVID-19. TCRdb keeps only in-frame clones here, not all; method: immunoSEQ multiplex PCR. The data contain roughly 250,000 clones, roughly 84% of them seen just once; the ten biggest clones take up over 8.5%. The sequencing input was peripheral blood. The receptors originated from a human donor in a cohort sampled during active COVID-19.

The chain has TRBV4-1 and TRBJ2-3, with TRBD1 matching over 10 bases. The CDR3 is 15 residues long. Germline CDR1 and CDR2: MGHRA and YSYEKL. V lost 4 bases to trimming and J lost 6 bases; unmatched junction nucleotides: 7. CDR3: CASSPGGTGVDTQYF. CDR3 nucleotides: TGCGCCAGCAGCCCGGGGGGGACAGGGGTCGATACGCAGTATTTT.

This rearrangement joins TRBV19 to TRBJ1-1; possible D gene TRBD1, 5 bases. The CDR3 length is 16 residues. Trimming cost V 6 bases and J 1 base, with 18 bases left between them. Germline CDR1 is LNHDA and CDR2 is SQIVND (reference sequence). The CDR3 bases are TGTGCCAGTAGGCTCCCAGGGTCTGCCTCGAACACTGAAGCTTTCTTT. It yields the protein CASRLPGSASNTEAFF. Drawing the rest from reference TRBV19 and TRBJ1-1, the complete variable domain is DGGITQSPKYLFRKEGQNVTLSCEQNLNHDAMYWYRQDPGQGLRLIYYSQIVNDFQKGDIAEGYSVSREKKESFPLTVTSAQKNPTAFYLCASRLPGSASNTEAFFGQGTRLTVV.

This clone was detected many times. This sequence joins TRBV2 and TRBJ2-3; 9 nucleotides agree with TRBD2. Germline CDR1 is SNHLY and CDR2 is FYNNEI. The junction had 4 bases not matched to a gene; V was cut back by 11 bases and J by 1 base. This CDR3 has 13 amino acids. CDR3 amino acids: CAGRTSGTDTQYF. In DNA, the CDR3 is TGTGCCGGACGGACTAGCGGCACAGATACGCAGTATTTT.

V and J are TRBV7-2 and TRBJ2-7, with D uncertain. Trimming removed 1 base from V and 5 bases from J, with 12 bases in between. Germline V gene data show CDR1 as SGHTA and CDR2 as FQGNSA. This CDR3 is 14 amino acids long. The CDR3 protein is CASSLGSRPNEQYF. The CDR3 DNA follows: TGTGCCAGCAGCTTAGGGAGTCGACCCAACGAGCAGTACTTC.

This clone was counted once. The chain is built from TRBV6-5 and TRBJ2-7; 9 bases are shared with TRBD2. Germline CDR1 and CDR2: MNHEY and SVGAGI. With 2 bases clipped from V and 3 bases from J, the junction kept 5 bases outside the gene matches. CDR3 length equals 15 residues. For the CDR3, the DNA is TGTGCCAGCAGTTACGGTGGACTAGCGTTCTACGAGCAGTACTTC. Translating it yields CASSYGGLAFYEQYF.

In its sample, this clone was seen a few times. V gene TRBV5-1 combines with J gene TRBJ1-1, with D perhaps matching TRBD1 (5 bases). Germline CDR1 reads SGHRS; CDR2 reads YFSETQ. There are 14 residues in the CDR3. Trimming shortened V by 3 bases and J by 5 bases, and 14 bases separated the two germline ends. The chain's CDR3 is CASSWGERRTEAFF. The CDR3 bases are TGCGCCAGCAGCTGGGGGGAGAGGAGGACTGAAGCTTTCTTT.

In DNA, the CDR3 is TGTGCCAGTAGCAGGGTGTCACTCACCGGGGAGCTGTTTTTT. Amino acid sequence: CASSRVSLTGELFF. The J gene is TRBJ2-2, the V gene TRBV19; D is perhaps TRBD1 (5 bases). The CDR3 has 14 amino acids. Germline loops: CDR1 LNHDA, CDR2 SQIVND (reference sequence). Deletions cut 6 bases from V and 4 bases from J, with 12 bases between.

The sample holds one count of this clone. The chain combines TRBV19 with TRBJ1-6; D is unclear. The CDR3 sequence is 17 residues long. Germline values: CDR1 LNHDA, CDR2 SQIVND (reference sequence). V was shortened by 4 bases and J by 0 bases, with 13 bases between the two germline ends. The CDR3 region is CASSTMDGSSYNSPLHF. CDR3 nucleotide sequence: TGTGCCAGTAGTACTATGGACGGGAGCTCCTATAATTCACCCCTCCACTTT.

CDR3 amino acids: CASRGRRLTDTQYF. The CDR3 nucleotides are TGTGCCAGCAGGGGTCGGCGGCTCACAGATACGCAGTATTTT. The V and J genes are TRBV27 and TRBJ2-3; D gene unclear. Germline V lookup: CDR1 MNHEY, CDR2 SMNVEV (reference sequence). The V end was cut by 6 bases, the J end by 2 bases, with 12 bases between. There are 14 residues in the CDR3.

The V and J genes are TRBV5-1 and TRBJ2-1; TRBD2 matches at 11 bases. The length of the CDR3 is 16 residues. Germline CDR1 is SGHRS and CDR2 is YFSETQ. V dropped 7 bases and J dropped 6; count of bases not matched to a gene: 12. The CDR3 nucleotides read TGCGCCAGCTCTCTAGCGGGGGGTTTTCGGGGCAATGAGCAGTTCTTC. Translation: CASSLAGGFRGNEQFF.

This chain connects TRBV5-1 to TRBJ2-7; tentative D call: TRBD2 (6 bases). Per the germline V gene, CDR1 is SGHRS and CDR2 is YFSETQ. The CDR3 runs to 16 residues. V was cut by 5 bases and J by 4 bases, with 22 bases left in between. The CDR3 DNA reads as TGCGCCAGCAGGGAAATGGGCGGGACCCTTCAGTACGAGCAGTACTTC. Translating it yields CASREMGGTLQYEQYF.

This clone appeared a few times. Other DNA sequences within the sample encode an identical CDR3. The chain couples TRBV5-1 to TRBJ2-7; TRBD1 agrees at 8 bases. The trim removed 4 bases at V and 2 bases at J, leaving 5 bases unmatched. The CDR3 runs 14 residues. Germline CDR1 and CDR2: SGHRS and YFSETQ. CDR3 nucleotide sequence: TGCGCCAGCAGCCCGGGGACAGGAACCTACGAGCAGTACTTC. Protein product: CASSPGTGTYEQYF.

A note on this clone: A much larger clone sits a single nucleotide away, making a read error possible. This CDR3 is CASSLGQMNTEAFF. CDR3 DNA sequence: TGTGCCAGCAGTTTGGGACAGATGAACACTGAAGCTTTCTTT. The chain joins TRBV6-5 to TRBJ1-1; 7 bases line up with TRBD1. CDR3 size: 14 residues. The germline V gene encodes CDR1 MNHEY and CDR2 SVGAGI. V lost 4 bases, J lost 0 bases, and 2 bases stayed unmatched.

This clone is a singleton in its sample. This chain links TRBV5-4 with TRBJ1-2; D possibly corresponds to TRBD1 (6 bases). The CDR3 has 14 amino acids. CDR1 and CDR2 (germline): SGHNT, YYREEE (reference sequence). Trimming shortened V by 4 bases and J by 2 bases, and 12 bases separated the two germline ends. CDR3 DNA sequence: TGTGCCAGCAGCCTACAGGGTGGGAACTATGGCTACACCTTC. Protein product: CASSLQGGNYGYTF.

The rearrangement uses TRBV5-6 and TRBJ1-2, with D maybe TRBD1 (5 bases). Germline V gene sequence: CDR1 SGHDT, CDR2 YYEEEE. CDR3 size: 13 residues. V was shortened by 4 bases and J by 1 base, with 8 bases between the two germline ends. CDR3 DNA: TGTGCCAGCAGCATCGACAGTAACTATGGCTACACCTTC. Residues: CASSIDSNYGYTF. Full variable domain (outside the CDR3, taken from reference TRBV5-6 and TRBJ1-2): DAGVTQSPTHLIKTRGQQVTLRCSPKSGHDTVSWYQQALGQGPQFIFQYYEEEERQRGNFPDRFSGHQFPNYSSELNVNALLLGDSALYLCASSIDSNYGYTFGSGTRLTVV.

The rearrangement uses TRBV20-1 and TRBJ1-1; TRBD1 might be the D (5 bases). The CDR3 has 10 residues. V dropped 6 bases and J dropped 8 bases, with 10 bases sitting between them. Germline assignment: CDR1 DFQATT and CDR2 SNEGSKA (reference sequence). As DNA, the CDR3 is TGCAGTGCGGGGACTGTGGAAGCTTTCTTT. Its translation is CSAGTVEAFF.

This sequence joins TRBV29-1 and TRBJ2-5; 9 bases line up with TRBD1. Germline values: CDR1 SQVTM, CDR2 ANQGSEA. The CDR3 runs to 14 residues. The junction had 9 bases not matched to a gene; V was cut back by 5 bases and J by 5 bases. The CDR3 reads CSVLRTGVAETQYF. The CDR3, as DNA: TGCAGCGTTCTCCGGACAGGGGTCGCCGAGACCCAGTACTTC.

The chain joins TRBV28 to TRBJ1-2, with a weak D call TRBD1 (5 bases). Trimming removed 5 bases at V and 13 bases at J, with 14 bases between. Germline V lookup: CDR1 MDHEN, CDR2 SYDVKM. This CDR3 is 11 amino acids long. The CDR3 DNA reads as TGTGCCAGCAGTATCGGGGGAGTCGGCACCTTC. Translated, it gives CASSIGGVGTF.

The chain employs TRBV5-1 and TRBJ2-7, with 11 positions matching TRBD2. CDR3 length equals 16 residues. V gave up 2 bases and J gave up 4 bases; unmatched junction bases: 8. Germline V gene lookup returns CDR1 SGHRS and CDR2 YFSETQ. The CDR3: CASSFTSGRTGYEQYF. DNA for the CDR3: TGCGCCAGCAGCTTTACTAGCGGGAGAACGGGGTACGAGCAGTACTTC.

J is TRBJ2-2 and V is TRBV24-1, with 9 bases fitting TRBD2. Germline V gives CDR1 KGHDR, CDR2 SFDVKD. This CDR3 is built from 17 residues. The junction had 8 bases not matched to a gene; V was cut back by 1 base and J by 6 bases. The CDR3 sequence: CATSDLNSGSGPGELFF. For the CDR3, the DNA is TGTGCCACCAGTGATTTAAATAGCGGGAGCGGCCCCGGGGAGCTGTTTTTT.

The chain carries TRBV3-1 (or the pseudogene TRBV3-2) and TRBJ2-5; TRBD2 matches at 9 bases. The germline V gene has CDR1 LGHDT and CDR2 YNNKEL (reference sequence). The CDR3 covers 16 residues. V dropped 2 bases and J dropped 2; count of bases not matched to a gene: 6. Here the CDR3 DNA reads TGTGCCAGCAGCCAACTAGCGGGGTCTCTTCAAGAGACCCAGTACTTC. Translating gives CASSQLAGSLQETQYF.

The rearrangement joins TRBV28 to TRBJ1-3; 7 nucleotides line up with TRBD1. The CDR3 spans 16 residues. Germline CDR1 MDHEN, CDR2 SYDVKM. V shed 3 bases, J shed 0 bases, and the junction held 5 bases outside the gene matches. The CDR3 here is CASSFSGGRSGNTIYF. CDR3 DNA sequence: TGTGCCAGCAGTTTTTCAGGGGGACGCTCTGGAAACACCATATATTTT.

The chain joins TRBV7-2 to TRBJ2-6, with 9 bases fitting TRBD2. The CDR3 is 17 residues long. J lost 0 bases, V lost 3 bases, and 3 bases had no gene match. Germline CDR1 and CDR2: SGHTA and FQGNSA. In DNA form, the CDR3 reads TGTGCCAGCAGCTTGGCGGGAGGGCCCTCTGGGGCCAACGTCCTGACTTTC. This encodes CASSLAGGPSGANVLTF.

The chain carries TRBV18 and TRBJ2-7; 7 bases are shared with TRBD1. After removal of 3 bases from V and 6 bases from J, the junction contained 11 bases not matched to a gene. The germline gives CDR1 KGHSH, CDR2 LQKENI. The CDR3 totals 15 residues. The CDR3 DNA reads TGTGCCAGCTCACCGTTCGACAGGGTCAGCGCCGAGCAGTACTTC. This gives the protein CASSPFDRVSAEQYF.

This clone was seen a handful of times. V and J are TRBV6-5 and TRBJ1-1, with TRBD1 matching over 8 bases. The V and J ends lost 6 bases and 1 base, in that order; junction bases with no gene match: 7. This CDR3 spans 15 amino acids. Germline V lookup: CDR1 MNHEY, CDR2 SVGAGI. CDR3 nucleotides: TGTGCCAGCAGATCAGGGGGCGCCGGGAACACTGAAGCTTTCTTT. This codes for CASRSGGAGNTEAFF.

The chain carries TRBV21-1 and TRBJ2-3; TRBD1, the D gene given by the table, was not confirmed from the DNA. TRBV21-1 has pseudogene status. This CDR3 has 15 amino acids. CDR3 loop: CASSKEGQITDTQYF. CDR3 sequence (DNA): TGTGCCAGCAGCAAAGAGGGACAGATCACAGATACGCAGTATTTT.

This CDR3 reads CASSLRDYGYTF. The CDR3 DNA reads as TGTGCCAGCAGTCTCAGGGACTATGGCTACACCTTC. The genes are TRBV12-3 or TRBV12-4 and TRBJ1-2, with a weak D call TRBD1 (5 bases). This CDR3 has 12 residues. Trimming stripped 5 bases from V and 3 bases from J, with 7 bases between.

V is TRBV5-1 and J is TRBJ2-5, with 9 bases aligning to TRBD2. This CDR3 comprises 15 residues. V shed 0 bases, J shed 5 bases, and the junction held 5 bases outside the gene matches. CDR1 is SGHRS, CDR2 YFSETQ, per germline. In nucleotides, the CDR3 is TGCGCCAGCAGCTTGGAGGGACTAGCTTGGGAGACCCAGTACTTC. Amino acids: CASSLEGLAWETQYF.